The 7 T cell receptor beta chains below all came from one sample that was sequenced in a study of blood T cell repertoires in COVID-19. Some clones are missing from TCRdb's copy, which holds only in-frame ones; the method was immunoSEQ multiplex PCR. Found here are tens of thousands of clones, 81% of them singletons; the top ten hold roughly 25%. Sequenced: peripheral blood. The receptors were sampled from an elderly man with active or convalescent COVID-19.

This chain uses TRBV4-1 with TRBJ1-1, with 11 nucleotides matching TRBD1. V dropped 0 bases and J dropped 9; count of bases not matched to a gene: 0. Looked up from germline, CDR1 is MGHRA and CDR2 is YSYEKL. CDR3 length: 13 amino acids. CDR3 in DNA: TGCGCCAGCAGCCAAGAGGACAGGGGGCAAGCTTTCTTT. This gives the protein CASSQEDRGQAFF.

This rearrangement joins TRBV6-5 to TRBJ1-2, with 9 bases matching TRBD1. V was clipped by 5 bases and J by 7 bases; unmatched bases: 8. The germline gives CDR1 MNHEY, CDR2 SVGAGI. The CDR3 length is 14 residues. The CDR3 DNA is TGTGCCAGCAGTCGCCGGGACAGGGCTGGTGGCTACACCTTC. Translated: CASSRRDRAGGYTF.

V gene TRBV4-1 combines with J gene TRBJ2-3; a weak D match, TRBD2 (5 bases). Germline V gives CDR1 MGHRA, CDR2 YSYEKL. CDR3 length: 14 residues. V lost 3 bases and J lost 6, with 13 bases in between. CDR3 bases: TGCGCCAGCAGCCAGCCGAGAGGCGGGGATACGCAGTATTTT. Translation gives CASSQPRGGDTQYF.

The chain is built from TRBV5-4 and TRBJ1-2; D is perhaps TRBD1 (5 bases). The germline CDR1 and CDR2 sequences are SGHNT and YYREEE (reference sequence). Trimming left V 0 bases short and J 6 bases short, with 15 bases between. CDR3 length: 15 residues. The CDR3 nucleotides read TGTGCCAGCAGCTTGGCCTGGCAGGGAGGGGATGGCTACACCTTC. Amino acid sequence: CASSLAWQGGDGYTF. Full variable domain (missing parts from reference TRBV5-4 and TRBJ1-2): ETGVTQSPTHLIKTRGQQVTLRCSSQSGHNTVSWYQQALGQGPQFIFQYYREEENGRGNFPPRFSGLQFPNYSSELNVNALELDDSALYLCASSLAWQGGDGYTFGSGTRLTVV.

This rearrangement joins TRBV7-3 to TRBJ2-5; TRBD2 aligns across 11 bases. CDR1 and CDR2 from the germline V gene are SGHTA and FQGTGA. The CDR3 spans 15 residues. V shed 5 bases, J shed 2 bases, and the junction held 4 bases outside the gene matches. The CDR3 loop reads CASSQTSGGQETQYF. CDR3 DNA: TGTGCCAGCAGCCAAACTAGCGGGGGTCAAGAGACCCAGTACTTC. The whole variable domain, remainder taken from reference TRBV7-3 and TRBJ2-5, is GAGVSQTPSNKVTEKGKYVELRCDPISGHTALYWYRQSLGQGPEFLIYFQGTGAADDSGLPNDRFFAVRPEGSVSTLKIQRTERGDSAVYLCASSQTSGGQETQYFGPGTRLLVL.

In this sample, this clone turned up once. The gene calls are TRBV4-1 and TRBJ2-2; 10 nucleotides align to TRBD2. CDR1 and CDR2 (germline): MGHRA, YSYEKL. The CDR3 extends over 17 amino acids. V shed 3 bases and J 0 bases; nucleotides not matched to a gene: 4. The CDR3 region has the DNA TGCGCCAGCAGCCATCCGAGCGGGGGGGCGAACACCGGGGAGCTGTTTTTT. Protein sequence: CASSHPSGGANTGELFF.

The chain is built from TRBV19 and TRBJ2-7; TRBD1 agrees at 8 bases. V lost 9 bases to trimming and J lost 3 bases; unmatched junction nucleotides: 10. Germline assignment: CDR1 LNHDA and CDR2 SQIVND (reference sequence). The CDR3 sequence is 14 residues long. CDR3 DNA sequence: TGTGCCAGCAAGACAGGTACAGGGGGCTACGAGCAGTACTTC. Translation: CASKTGTGGYEQYF.